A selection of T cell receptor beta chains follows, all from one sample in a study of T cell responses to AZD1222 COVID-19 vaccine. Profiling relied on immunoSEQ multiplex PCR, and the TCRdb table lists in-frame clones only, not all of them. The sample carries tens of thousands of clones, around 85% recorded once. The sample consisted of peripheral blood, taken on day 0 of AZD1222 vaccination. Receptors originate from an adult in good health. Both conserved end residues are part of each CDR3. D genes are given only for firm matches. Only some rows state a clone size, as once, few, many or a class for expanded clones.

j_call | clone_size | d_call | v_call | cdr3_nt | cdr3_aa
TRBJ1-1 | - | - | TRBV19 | TGTGCCAGTAGTGTAGGGAGATGGACTGAAGCTTTCTTT | CASSVGRWTEAFF
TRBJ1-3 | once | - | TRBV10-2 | TGCGCCAGCAGTCTACCCGATCCTGGAAACACCATATATTTT | CASSLPDPGNTIYF
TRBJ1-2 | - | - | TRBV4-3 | TGCGCCAGCAGCCCCTCGGGACAAACCTATGGCTACACCTTC | CASSPSGQTYGYTF
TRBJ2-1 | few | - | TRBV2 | TGTGCCAGCAGTGGGGAGAAAGTCAACTACAATGAGCAGTTCTTC | CASSGEKVNYNEQFF
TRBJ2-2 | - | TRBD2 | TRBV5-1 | TGCGCCAGCAGCTTGGAAGGTAGCGGGAGGGCGGACACCGGGGAGCTGTTTTTT | CASSLEGSGRADTGELFF
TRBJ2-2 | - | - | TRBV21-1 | TGTGCCAGCAGCAAAAGAACGAACACCGGGGAGCTGTTTTTT | CASSKRTNTGELFF
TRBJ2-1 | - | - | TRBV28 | TGTGCCAGCAGTTCCGGATCCTACAATGAGCAGTTCTTC | CASSSGSYNEQFF
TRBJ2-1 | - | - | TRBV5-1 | TGCGCCAGCACCCAGACCGTACACAATGAGCAGTTCTTC | CASTQTVHNEQFF
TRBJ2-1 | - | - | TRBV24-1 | TGTGCCACCAGTGATTCCGACTCCGCGGGGAATGGGCAGTTCTTC | CATSDSDSAGNGQFF
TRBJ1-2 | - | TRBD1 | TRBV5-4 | TGTGCCAGCAGCTTTTTATCGGACAGGGGAGGCTACACCTTC | CASSFLSDRGGYTF
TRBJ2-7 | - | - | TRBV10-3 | TGTGCCATCAGTGAGTCGGTTGGGGGCACCTACGAGCAGTACTTC | CAISESVGGTYEQYF
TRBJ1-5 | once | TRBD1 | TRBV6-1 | TGTGCCAGCAGTGAAGCGGTGACAGGGGGCCAGCCCCAGCATTTT | CASSEAVTGGQPQHF
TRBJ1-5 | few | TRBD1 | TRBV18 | TGTGCCAGCTCGCCCAATTTTATCGCGACAGGGTGGGATCAGCCCCAGCATTTT | CASSPNFIATGWDQPQHF
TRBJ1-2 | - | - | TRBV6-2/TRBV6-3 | TGTGCCAGCAGTGTAGACAGAAAGAGTGGCTACACCTTC | CASSVDRKSGYTF
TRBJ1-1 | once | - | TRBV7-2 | TGTGCCAGCAGCTTAGCATCTGGTTTCAGGACTGAAGCTTTCTTT | CASSLASGFRTEAFF
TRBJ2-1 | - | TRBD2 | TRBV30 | TGTGCCTGGAGCCTAGCGGGGTACAATGAGCAGTTCTTC | CAWSLAGYNEQFF
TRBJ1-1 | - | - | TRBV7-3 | TGTGCCAGCAGCTCCGGACGGACGAGCACTGAAGCTTTCTTT | CASSSGRTSTEAFF
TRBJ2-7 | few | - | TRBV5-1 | TGCGCCAGCAGTCTCGGACAGATAGCCAAGGAGCAGTACTTC | CASSLGQIAKEQYF
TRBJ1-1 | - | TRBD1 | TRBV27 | TGTGCCAGCAGTTTATGGCAGGGGGCGAACACTGAAGCTTTCTTT | CASSLWQGANTEAFF
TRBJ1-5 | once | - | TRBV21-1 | TGTGCCAGCAGCAGAGCTATATGGGTGCTCAATCAGCCCCAGCATTTT | CASSRAIWVLNQPQHF
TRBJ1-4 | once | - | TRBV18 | TGTGCCAGCTCACCGTCAGGGAGGGGGACTATTTTTAATGAAAAACTGTTTTTT | CASSPSGRGTIFNEKLFF
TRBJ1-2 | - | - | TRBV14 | TGTGCCAGCAGCCCCGGGACCGCCTATGGCTACACCTTC | CASSPGTAYGYTF
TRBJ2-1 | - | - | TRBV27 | TGTGCCAGCAGTTTATGGAAACGGGGCTCCTACAATGAGCAGTTCTTC | CASSLWKRGSYNEQFF
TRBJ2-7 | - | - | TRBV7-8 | TGTGCCAGCAGCTTAATACAACTACCCTACGAGCAGTACTTC | CASSLIQLPYEQYF
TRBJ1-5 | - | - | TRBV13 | TGTGCCAGCAGCTTAGGAGGAGGGGACAATCAGCCCCAGCATTTT | CASSLGGGDNQPQHF
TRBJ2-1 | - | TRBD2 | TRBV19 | TGTGCCAGTAGTGCCGCTAGCGGGAGGGCCGCTGTTGAGCAGTTCTTC | CASSAASGRAAVEQFF
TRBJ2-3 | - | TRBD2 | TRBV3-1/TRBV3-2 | TGTGCCAGCAGCCAAGGAACTAGCGGGAGTGATACGCAGTATTTT | CASSQGTSGSDTQYF
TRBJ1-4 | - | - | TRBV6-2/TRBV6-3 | TGTGCCAGCAGTCCCTTGGAAAGGACCTCCCGGGAAAAACTGTTTTTT | CASSPLERTSREKLFF
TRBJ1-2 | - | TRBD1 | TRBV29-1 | TGCAGCGCCGTGGACAGGGGCCCGAACTATGGCTACACCTTC | CSAVDRGPNYGYTF
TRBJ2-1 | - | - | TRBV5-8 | TGTGCCAGCAGCTTGTCCCCTAGGTCCTACAATGAGCAGTTCTTC | CASSLSPRSYNEQFF
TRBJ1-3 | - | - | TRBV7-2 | TGTGCCAGCAGAAGCCAGGGAACTGGAAACACCATATATTTT | CASRSQGTGNTIYF
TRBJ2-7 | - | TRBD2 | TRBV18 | TGTGCCAGCTCACCTCTAGCGGGAGAGACCTACGAGCAGTACTTC | CASSPLAGETYEQYF
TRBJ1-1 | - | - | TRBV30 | TGTGCCTGGAGTGTGAATCCGGGGGATGAAGCTTTCTTT | CAWSVNPGDEAFF
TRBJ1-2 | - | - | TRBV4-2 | TGTGCCAGCAGCCAAATAAGGTCGACAGTCACTTGGGAGGGCTATGGCTACACCTTC | CASSQIRSTVTWEGYGYTF
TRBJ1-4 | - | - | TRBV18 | TGTGCCAGCTCACCACGGCGGGGGACTGGTGAAAAACTGTTTTTT | CASSPRRGTGEKLFF
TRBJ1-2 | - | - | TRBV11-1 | TGTGCCAGCAGCCACACCGACCGGGGCGACTATGGCTACACCTTC | CASSHTDRGDYGYTF
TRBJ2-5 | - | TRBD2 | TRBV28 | TGTGCCAGCAGTCCACCGGGACTAGGGGAGACCCAGTACTTC | CASSPPGLGETQYF
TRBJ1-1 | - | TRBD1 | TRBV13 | TGTGCCAGCAGCTTAGGGACAGGGGACACTGAAGCTTTCTTT | CASSLGTGDTEAFF
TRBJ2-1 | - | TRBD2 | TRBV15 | TGTGCCACCGGAGAGCGGGAGCTCAATGAGCAGTTCTTC | CATGERELNEQFF
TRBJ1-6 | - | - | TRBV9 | TGTGCCAGCAGCCCTTATGAGAGCTCCTATAATTCACCCCTCCACTTT | CASSPYESSYNSPLHF
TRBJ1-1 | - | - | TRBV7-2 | TGTGCCAGCAGCCCTAGTGCGGACAAAAACACTGAAGCTTTCTTT | CASSPSADKNTEAFF
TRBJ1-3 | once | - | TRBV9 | TGTGCCAGCAGCGGCCTCGGGCCAGGGGACACCATATATTTT | CASSGLGPGDTIYF
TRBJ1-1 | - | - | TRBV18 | TGTGCCAGCTCACCTAATGACGGGGAGAACACTGAAGCTTTCTTT | CASSPNDGENTEAFF
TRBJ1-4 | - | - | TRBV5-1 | TGCGCCAGCAGCTTGGATCGACAGGCCAATGAAAAACTGTTTTTT | CASSLDRQANEKLFF
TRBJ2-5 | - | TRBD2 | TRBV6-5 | TGTGCCAGCACCGACGCTAGCGGGAGGTCTGAGACCCAGTACTTC | CASTDASGRSETQYF
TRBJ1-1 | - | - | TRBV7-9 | TGTGCCAGCAGCCCTCCCAGGGGCGACCTGAACACTGAAGCTTTCTTT | CASSPPRGDLNTEAFF
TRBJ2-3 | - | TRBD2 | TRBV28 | TGTGCCAGCAGTAAGGGACTAGCGAGCACAGATACGCAGTATTTT | CASSKGLASTDTQYF
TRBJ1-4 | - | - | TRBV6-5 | TGTGCCAGCAGAAGCGGGGAAAAACTGTTTTTT | CASRSGEKLFF
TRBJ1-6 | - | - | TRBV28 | TGTGCCAGCAGGAAATACACAGTTAATTCACCCCTCCACTTT | CASRKYTVNSPLHF